This T cell receptor (beta chain) derives from a study of OX40 agonist ivuxolimab in advanced cancers. Across the whole study: Ivuxolimab, an antibody acting as an agonist of OX40 (CD134), was used to treat patients.

The germline V gene has CDR1 SGDLS and CDR2 YYNGEE. V trimming: 3 bases; J trimming: 7 bases; junction bases outside the gene matches: 4. The CDR3 covers 13 residues. The repertoire was sequenced with immunoSEQ multiplex PCR; TCRdb's copy has only in-frame clones and lacks some. The sample holds some 39,000 clones, approximately 91% seen once. Sequencing used CD4+ or CD8+ T cells sorted from blood, obtained in a trial of the OX40 agonist ivuxolimab. The V call is TRBV9, the J call TRBJ1-5; TRBD1 aligns across 7 bases. This sequence originates from an adult with an advanced solid tumor such as melanoma, head and neck, liver or kidney cancer. In DNA form, the CDR3 reads TGTGCCAGCAGCGGGGCGACAGGGCAGCCCCAGCATTTT. It specifies CASSGATGQPQHF.